In its sample, the clone carrying this T cell receptor beta chain was seen many times. The CDR3 is made up of 15 amino acids. V dropped 4 bases and J dropped 3; count of bases not matched to a gene: 7. The V gene's germline CDR1 is SGHRS and CDR2 YFSETQ. These data originate in a study of T cells in Graves' hyperthyroidism and ophthalmopathy. Amplification of TCR beta CDR3 regions used RNA as the template. With the HTBI primer set, the TCR CDR3 went through a first round of RT-PCR. One entry per CDR3 protein, called by TCRdb with MiXCR from the multiplex PCR reads. The sample yields some 700,000 distinct CDR3 sequences, 17% seen once. Absence of ophthalmopathy progression within 18 months defined stable Graves' hyperthyroidism. Diagnostic decisions used clinical symptoms, serum thyroxine and TRAb, thyroid ultrasound and orbital computed tomography. The PBMCs studied were ones that came from 9 to 10 ml fresh peripheral blood.

Input material: blood. The chain is built from TRBV5-1 and TRBJ1-2; 9 bases map to TRBD1. This sequence originates from a man aged 50 to 60 with Graves' hyperthyroidism. CDR3 region: CASSLTGGVDYGYTF. In DNA, the CDR3 is TGCGCCAGCAGCCTGACAGGGGGGGTGGACTATGGCTACACCTTC.